This TCR beta chain stems from a study of blood T cell repertoires in COVID-19. Study as a whole: PBMCs, B-cell-depleted T cells, or T cells provided the cDNA or gDNA that made up the material.

Authors' data handling: By means of reference gene primer amplification, nucleated cell counts were estimated. The table came from immunoSEQ multiplex PCR; TCRdb's copy has only in-frame clones and leaves some out. That table furnishes V, J and clone size, whereas the DNA furnished D and trimming. The repertoire holds around 71,000 clones, with roughly 80% as singletons. The sample holds one count of this clone. With 1 base removed from V and 5 bases from J, the gap between germline ends came to 8 bases. The CDR3 has 14 amino acids. The germline CDR1 and CDR2 sequences are MGHRA and YSYEKL. The material sequenced was peripheral blood. The chain recombines TRBV4-1 with TRBJ2-2, with D hard to call. This receptor was obtained from a man between 25 and 39 years old with COVID-19, enrolled during active disease. This CDR3 is CASSQVRNTGELFF. DNA for the CDR3: TGCGCCAGCAGCCAAGTTCGTAATACCGGGGAGCTGTTTTTT.